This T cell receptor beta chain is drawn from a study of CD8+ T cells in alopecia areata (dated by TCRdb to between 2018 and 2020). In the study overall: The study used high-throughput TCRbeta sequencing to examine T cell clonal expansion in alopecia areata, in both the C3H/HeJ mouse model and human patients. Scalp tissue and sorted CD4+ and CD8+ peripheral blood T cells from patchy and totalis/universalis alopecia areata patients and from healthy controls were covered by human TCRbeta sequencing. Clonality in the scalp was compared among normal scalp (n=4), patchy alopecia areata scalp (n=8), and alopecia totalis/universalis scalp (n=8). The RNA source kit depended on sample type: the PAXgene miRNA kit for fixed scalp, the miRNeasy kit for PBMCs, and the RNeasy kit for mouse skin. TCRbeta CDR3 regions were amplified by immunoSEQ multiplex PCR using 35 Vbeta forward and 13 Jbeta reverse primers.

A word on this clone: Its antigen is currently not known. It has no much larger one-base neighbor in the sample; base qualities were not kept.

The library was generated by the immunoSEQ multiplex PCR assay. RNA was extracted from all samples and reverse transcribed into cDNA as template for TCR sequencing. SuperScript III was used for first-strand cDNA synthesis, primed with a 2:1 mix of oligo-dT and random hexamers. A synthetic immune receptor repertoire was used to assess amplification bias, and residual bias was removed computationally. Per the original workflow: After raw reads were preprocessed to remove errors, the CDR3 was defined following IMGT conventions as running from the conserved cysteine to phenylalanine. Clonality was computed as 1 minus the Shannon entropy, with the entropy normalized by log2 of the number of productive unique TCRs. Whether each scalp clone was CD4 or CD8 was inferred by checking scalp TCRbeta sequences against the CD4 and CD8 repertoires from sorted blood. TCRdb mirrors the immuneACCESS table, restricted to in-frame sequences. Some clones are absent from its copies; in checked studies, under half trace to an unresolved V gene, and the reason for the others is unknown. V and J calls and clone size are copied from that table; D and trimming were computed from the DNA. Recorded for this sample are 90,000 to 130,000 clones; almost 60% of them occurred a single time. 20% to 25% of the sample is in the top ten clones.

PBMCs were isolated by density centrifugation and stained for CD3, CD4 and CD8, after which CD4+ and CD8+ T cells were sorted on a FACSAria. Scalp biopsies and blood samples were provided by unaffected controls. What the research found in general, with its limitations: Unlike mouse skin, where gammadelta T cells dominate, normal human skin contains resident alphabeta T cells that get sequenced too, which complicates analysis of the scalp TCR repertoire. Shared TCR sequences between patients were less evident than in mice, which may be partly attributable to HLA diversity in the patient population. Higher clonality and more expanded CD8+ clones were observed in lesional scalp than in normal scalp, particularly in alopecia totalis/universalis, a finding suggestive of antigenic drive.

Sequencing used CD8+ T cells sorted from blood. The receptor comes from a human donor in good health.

CDR3 loop: CASSFTSSGANVLTF. The nucleotide sequence reads as follows: TGTGCCAGCAGCTTTACAAGCTCTGGGGCCAACGTCCTGACTTTC. The chain was built from TRBV13 and TRBJ2-6, with the D gene not confidently named. Trimming at the junction amounts to 3 bases on V and 0 bases on J, and the germline ends lie 6 bases apart. From the cysteine through the phenylalanine, the CDR3 covers 15 amino acids. The DNA shown is the 45-base CDR3, in frame from base 1. The CDR1 and CDR2 encoded by the germline V gene (reference sequence) are PRHDT and FYEKMQ.